This T cell receptor (beta chain) was retrieved from a study of blood T cells in healthy people across ages. Study-level findings and limits: Roughly linearly, TCR beta diversity per million T cells fell as age increased.

The V gene end was trimmed by 0 bases and the J gene end by 13 bases; junction bases not matched to a gene: 12. Germline V gene lookup returns CDR1 SNHLY and CDR2 FYNNEI. The CDR3 spans 15 residues. This clonotype was recorded only once. Its antigen is still unknown. A much larger clone differs from this one at a single base, so this may be a read error. Using a J-beta primer mix together with a sample-barcoded 5' primer, a second PCR was run for about 7 to 12 cycles. TCRdb recomputed calls from the 5' RACE reads with MiXCR, one row per CDR3 protein. The sample holds some 640,000 distinct CDR3 sequences; approximately 30% are singletons and the top ten take approximately 15%.

The sequenced sample consisted of blood. The chain carries TRBV2 and TRBJ2-1, with 7 bases identical to TRBD1. The sequence came from a woman older than 75 in good health. The CDR3 DNA follows: TGTGCCAGCAGTGAAGCGCGGACAGGAGCAGAGACCCAGTTCTTC. The encoded protein is CASSEARTGAETQFF.